The 24 T cell receptor beta chains presented below share a single source sample, sequenced in a study of OX40 agonist ivuxolimab in advanced cancers. Repertoires were generated with immunoSEQ multiplex PCR, while TCRdb's copy carries only in-frame clones and drops some. The data hold about 49,000 clones, with roughly 79% observed a single time. Sequencing used CD4+ or CD8+ T cells sorted from blood, obtained in a trial of the OX40 agonist ivuxolimab. The receptors originated from an adult with an advanced solid tumor such as melanoma, head and neck, liver or kidney cancer.

This chain links TRBV2 with TRBJ1-4; D may be TRBD1 (6 bases). Germline V lookup: CDR1 SNHLY, CDR2 FYNNEI. CDR3 length: 14 amino acids. V lost 11 bases and J lost 2, with 15 bases in between. CDR3: CAAHPGETNEKLFF. In nucleotides, the CDR3 is TGTGCCGCACACCCAGGGGAGACTAATGAAAAACTGTTTTTT.

The J gene is TRBJ1-1, the V gene TRBV28, with D perhaps TRBD1 (5 bases). CDR1 MDHEN and CDR2 SYDVKM come from the germline V gene. There are 13 residues in the CDR3. V was clipped by 8 bases and J by 1 base, with 11 bases between them. The CDR3, as DNA: TGTGCCAGCTCCCTCACAGGGAACACTGAAGCTTTCTTT. It translates to CASSLTGNTEAFF.

The table lists this clone with a few counts. The rearrangement joins TRBV28 to TRBJ1-6; D call uncertain. The germline gives CDR1 MDHEN, CDR2 SYDVKM. The V and J ends lost 2 bases and 7 bases respectively, with 12 bases between them. The CDR3 contains 15 residues. CDR3 DNA sequence: TGTGCCAGCAGTTTAGTCCGGGTCGAAAATTCACCCCTCCACTTT. Its translation: CASSLVRVENSPLHF. The full variable domain, in which reference TRBV28 and TRBJ1-6 provide the parts outside the CDR3, is DVKVTQSSRYLVKRTGEKVFLECVQDMDHENMFWYRQDPGLGLRLIYFSYDVKMKEKGDIPEGYSVSREKKERFSLILESASTNQTSMYLCASSLVRVENSPLHFGNGTRLTVT.

V is TRBV12-5 and J is TRBJ2-1; a possible D gene is TRBD2 (5 bases). Germline V gives CDR1 LGHNT, CDR2 FRNRAP. The CDR3 is made up of 16 amino acids. V gave up 0 bases and J gave up 7 bases, with 16 bases separating them. CDR3 residues: CASGLVGQREYNEQFF. The CDR3 DNA is TGTGCTAGTGGTTTGGTTGGGCAGAGGGAATATAATGAGCAGTTCTTC. Full variable domain (remainder filled in from reference TRBV12-5 and TRBJ2-1): DARVTQTPRHKVTEMGQEVTMRCQPILGHNTVFWYRQTMMQGLELLAYFRNRAPLDDSGMPKDRFSAEMPDATLATLKIQPSEPRDSAVYFCASGLVGQREYNEQFFGPGTRLTVL.

The chain has TRBV30 and TRBJ2-3; possibly TRBD2 for D (5 bases). This CDR3 has 14 amino acids. V lost 2 bases and J 4 bases, leaving 13 bases between the germline ends. The V gene's germline CDR1 is GTSNPN and CDR2 SVGIG (reference sequence). The CDR3 region has the DNA TGTGCCTGGAGTCTTGGGAGAGGGTCAGATACGCAGTATTTT. Translation gives CAWSLGRGSDTQYF.

V is TRBV4-3 and J is TRBJ1-2; D possibly corresponds to TRBD1 (5 bases). Germline CDR1 LGHNA, CDR2 YSLEER. V was trimmed by 0 bases and J by 6 bases, leaving 14 bases between them. CDR3 size: 15 residues. CDR3 loop: CASSQDLAGVNGYTF. The CDR3, as DNA: TGCGCCAGCAGCCAAGATCTAGCGGGGGTTAATGGCTACACCTTC.

Of note for this clone: The sample carries other DNA sequences with the same CDR3. The V and J genes are TRBV9 and TRBJ2-3, with 12 positions matching TRBD2. Germline V gives CDR1 SGDLS, CDR2 YYNGEE. V trimming: 3 bases; J trimming: 6 bases; junction bases outside the gene matches: 2. CDR3 length: 14 residues. CDR3 nucleotide sequence: TGTGCCAGCAGCGCTAGCGGGAGGGCCGATACGCAGTATTTT. Translated, it gives CASSASGRADTQYF.

The V and J genes are TRBV6-1 and TRBJ2-1; 11 nucleotides line up with TRBD2. The junction had 1 base not matched to a gene; V was cut back by 6 bases and J by 0 bases. Germline V gene sequence: CDR1 MNHNS, CDR2 SASEGT. There are 15 residues in the CDR3. DNA for the CDR3: TGTGCCAGCAGAGGACTAGCGGGCTCCTACAATGAGCAGTTCTTC. It is translated as CASRGLAGSYNEQFF.

The chain joins TRBV4-2 to TRBJ2-7; D is perhaps TRBD2 (5 bases). CDR3 length: 14 residues. V gave up 0 bases and J gave up 3 bases, with 9 bases separating them. Germline V gene sequence: CDR1 LGHNA, CDR2 YNFKEQ. Here the CDR3 reads CASSQEVTNYEQYF. CDR3 nucleotides: TGTGCCAGCAGCCAAGAAGTGACTAACTACGAGCAGTACTTC.

The V and J genes are TRBV11-2 and TRBJ2-1; 7 bases fit TRBD2. V shed 5 bases, J shed 6 bases, and the junction held 10 bases outside the gene matches. The CDR3 consists of 15 residues. Germline CDR1 SGHAT, CDR2 FQNNGV. DNA for the CDR3: TGTGCCAGCAGCGGGCGGGAGAACGTTTTCAATGAGCAGTTCTTC. It codes for CASSGRENVFNEQFF. Looking up the rest from reference TRBV11-2 and TRBJ2-1 gives the full variable domain: EAGVAQSPRYKIIEKRQSVAFWCNPISGHATLYWYQQILGQGPKLLIQFQNNGVVDDSQLPKDRFSAERLKGVDSTLKIQPAKLEDSAVYLCASSGRENVFNEQFFGPGTRLTVL.

This clone was counted once. The CDR3 region is CASSQPFPNNEQFF. CDR3 nucleotide sequence: TGTGCCAGCAGTCAGCCCTTCCCGAACAATGAGCAGTTCTTC. This sequence joins TRBV28 and TRBJ2-1; D unclear. V lost 5 bases, J lost 5 bases, and 13 bases lay in between. CDR1 MDHEN and CDR2 SYDVKM come from the germline V gene. The CDR3 totals 14 residues.

The CDR3 is CASSDPQRGTGNIQYF. The CDR3 coding sequence is TGTGCCAGCAGTGATCCCCAGAGGGGGACGGGAAACATTCAGTACTTC. The chain links TRBV2 to TRBJ2-4, with D perhaps matching TRBD1 (6 bases). Germline CDR1 reads SNHLY; CDR2 reads FYNNEI. V shed 3 bases and J shed 6 bases, with 18 bases lying between them. This CDR3 has 16 residues.

In this sample, this clone turned up a few times. The CDR3 nucleotides read TGCGCCAGCAGCCCCCAGCGGGACTCCTACAATGAGCAGTTCTTC. Translating gives CASSPQRDSYNEQFF. The chain is built from TRBV4-3 and TRBJ2-1, with TRBD2 matching over 7 bases. Germline V gives CDR1 LGHNA, CDR2 YSLEER. The CDR3 contains 15 residues. J lost 0 bases, V lost 4 bases, and 3 bases had no gene match.

The V call is TRBV29-1, the J call TRBJ1-1; 8 bases match TRBD1. Looked up from germline, CDR1 is SQVTM and CDR2 is ANQGSEA. The CDR3 is 12 amino acids. The J segment lost 4 bases and the V segment lost 7 bases, leaving 5 bases of the junction unmatched. The CDR3 spells CSAVQGGTEAFF. In nucleotides, the CDR3 is TGCAGCGCCGTACAGGGGGGCACTGAAGCTTTCTTT.

Comment on this clone: The junction shows a germline mismatch at one end, possibly a read error. The chain carries TRBV6-5 and TRBJ2-1; D perhaps matches TRBD1 (6 bases). Germline V gene data show CDR1 as MNHEY and CDR2 as SVGAGI. The CDR3 has 16 residues. The CDR3 nucleotides read TGTGCCAGCAGTTACTCGAGCCAGGGGAGCTACGATGAGCAGTTCTTC. Amino acids: CASSYSSQGSYDEQFF.

The V gene is TRBV14, the J gene TRBJ1-2; D is perhaps TRBD1 (6 bases). Trimming left V 0 bases short and J 8 bases short, with 19 bases between. CDR3 length equals 16 residues. In germline, CDR1 is SGHDN, CDR2 FVKESK. The CDR3 loop reads CASSQDPGGGAVGYTF. As DNA, the CDR3 is TGTGCCAGCAGCCAAGACCCCGGGGGGGGCGCGGTCGGCTACACCTTC.

The V gene is TRBV21-1, the J gene TRBJ1-3. TRBV21-1 is described as a pseudogene. The CDR3 has 15 residues. CDR3 sequence: CASSSARGAGNTIYF. Here the CDR3 DNA reads TGTGCCAGCAGCAGCGCCCGGGGGGCTGGAAACACCATATATTTT.

The chain is built from TRBV28 and TRBJ2-2, with TRBD2 matching 7 bases. This CDR3 is built from 15 residues. Germline lookup yields CDR1 MDHEN and CDR2 SYDVKM. V shed 6 bases and J 5 bases; nucleotides not matched to a gene: 9. The CDR3 bases are TGTGCCAGCAGGACCCGGGCGGGAGATACCGGGGAGCTGTTTTTT. Residues: CASRTRAGDTGELFF.

V and J are TRBV4-1 and TRBJ2-1, with 14 bases fitting TRBD2. The CDR3 runs to 20 residues. V lost 3 bases, J lost 0 bases, and 10 bases stayed unmatched. The germline V gene has CDR1 MGHRA and CDR2 YSYEKL. In DNA form, the CDR3 reads TGCGCCAGCAGCCACCCCGGGACTAGCGGGGGTCTAAGCTCCTACAATGAGCAGTTCTTC. Protein product: CASSHPGTSGGLSSYNEQFF.

The rearrangement uses TRBV28 and TRBJ2-7; TRBD2 aligns across 13 bases. In germline, CDR1 is MDHEN, CDR2 SYDVKM. Trimming removed 6 bases from V and 5 bases from J; junction bases left unmatched: 7. The CDR3 covers 15 residues. The CDR3 DNA is TGTGCCAGCAGCCCGACTAGCGGGAGGCACCACGAGCAGTACTTC. It encodes CASSPTSGRHHEQYF.

By share of the sample, this clone is medium-sized. The chain joins TRBV28 to TRBJ2-3, with D perhaps TRBD2 (5 bases). With 1 base removed from V and 0 bases from J, the gap between germline ends came to 11 bases. Germline CDR1 MDHEN, CDR2 SYDVKM. The CDR3 has 16 amino acids. The CDR3, as DNA: TGTGCCAGCAGTTTATCGGGCGGGTATAGCACAGATACGCAGTATTTT. It translates to CASSLSGGYSTDTQYF.

The genes are TRBV2 and TRBJ2-1, with 13 nucleotides matching TRBD2. With 7 bases clipped from V and 6 bases from J, the junction kept 9 bases outside the gene matches. The V gene's germline CDR1 is SNHLY and CDR2 FYNNEI. The CDR3 loop spans 16 amino acids. CDR3 DNA sequence: TGTGCCAGCACCCCCGGACTAGCGGGAGTAAGCAATGAGCAGTTCTTC. Its translation: CASTPGLAGVSNEQFF.

V is TRBV30 and J is TRBJ1-1; 7 nucleotides align to TRBD1. The CDR3 is 14 residues long. Germline V gene data show CDR1 as GTSNPN and CDR2 as SVGIG (reference sequence). V shed 4 bases, J shed 1 base, and the junction held 6 bases outside the gene matches. The CDR3 DNA follows: TGTGCCTGGAATAGGGGGCAGGGGAACACTGAAGCTTTCTTT. Its protein is CAWNRGQGNTEAFF.

The rearrangement links TRBV6-5 to TRBJ1-1, with TRBD1 matching over 7 bases. The CDR3 loop spans 14 amino acids. In germline, CDR1 is MNHEY, CDR2 SVGAGI. Trimming took 4 bases from V and 3 from J; bases not matched to a gene: 5. The CDR3 reads CASSFVGTDTEAFF. In DNA, the CDR3 is TGTGCCAGCAGTTTTGTCGGGACAGACACTGAAGCTTTCTTT.